The present T cell receptor beta chain was sequenced within a study of long-term antiretroviral therapy in people with HIV. Looking at the study overall: It was about a decade before the 2015 immediate-ART recommendation that the earliest samples were taken.

A remark on this clone: Its target is unknown.

Notes on the study in general: Control repertoires displayed wider CDR3 length ranges than the HIV repertoires.

The CDR3 runs to 15 residues. J was trimmed by 1 base and V by 3 bases; bases with no gene match: 5. Germline assignment: CDR1 MGHRA and CDR2 YSYEKL. Treatment locations for all participants with HIV were in the United States. The content of samples before DNA extraction was roughly 0.9-11 million cryopreserved PBMC. With survey level as its setting, the immunoSEQ assay was v3.0. Clones were read by immunoSEQ multiplex PCR, and TCRdb kept only the in-frame ones, dropping some. Counted here are tens of thousands of clones, approximately 82% occurring once; the ten biggest clones make up 15% to 20%. The origin of this receptor is a man between 18 and 35 years old with HIV. This sample comprised unsorted PBMCs, obtained 0.1 years before starting antiretroviral therapy. The chain carries TRBV4-1 and TRBJ2-7; 8 nucleotides match TRBD2. The CDR3 region has the DNA TGCGCCAGCAGCCAGCCCGGGGGGGCTTCCTACGAGCAGTACTTC. Translated: CASSQPGGASYEQYF.